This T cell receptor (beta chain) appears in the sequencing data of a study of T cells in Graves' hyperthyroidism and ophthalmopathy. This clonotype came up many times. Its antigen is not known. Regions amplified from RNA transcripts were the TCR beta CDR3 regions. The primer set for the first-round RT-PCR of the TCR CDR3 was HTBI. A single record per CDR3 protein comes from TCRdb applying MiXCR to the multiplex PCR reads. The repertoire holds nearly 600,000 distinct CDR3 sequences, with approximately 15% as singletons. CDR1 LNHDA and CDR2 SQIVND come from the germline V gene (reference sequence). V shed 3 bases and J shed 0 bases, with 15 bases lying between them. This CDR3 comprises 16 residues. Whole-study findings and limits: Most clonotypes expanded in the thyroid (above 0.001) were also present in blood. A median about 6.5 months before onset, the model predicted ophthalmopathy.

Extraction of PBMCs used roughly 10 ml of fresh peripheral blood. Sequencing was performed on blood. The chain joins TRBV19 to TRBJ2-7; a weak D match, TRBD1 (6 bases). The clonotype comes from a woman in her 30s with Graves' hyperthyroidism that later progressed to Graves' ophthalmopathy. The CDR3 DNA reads TGTGCCAGTAGTATCAGGGGCAGGTCTAACTCCTACGAGCAGTACTTC. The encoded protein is CASSIRGRSNSYEQYF.